The 32 T cell receptor beta chains given below trace back to one sample, sequenced in a study of breast tumors, draining lymph nodes, adjacent tissues. Axillary draining lymph nodes of breast cancer patients supplied the node samples. TCRdb reprocessed the multiplex PCR reads with MiXCR, giving one entry per CDR3 protein. Found here are approximately 210,000 distinct CDR3 sequences, less than 40% of them singletons; the top ten hold approximately 1.5%. What was sequenced was axillary lymph node tissue. These receptors all stem from a female donor with breast cancer. Some clones in this sample may be carry-over from other donors' samples.

This clonotype was counted only a few times. Given a much more abundant clone one base away, this may be a read error. The chain has TRBV12-3 or TRBV12-4 and TRBJ2-3; D not resolved. V shed 3 bases and J shed 2 bases, with 9 bases lying between them. CDR3 size: 14 residues. The CDR3 bases are TGTGCCAGCAGTTTCAGCGCAAACACAGATACGCAGTATTTT. It encodes CASSFSANTDTQYF.

A few counts support this clonotype. V and J are TRBV5-1 and TRBJ1-1; possible D gene TRBD1, 6 bases. Trimming took off 4 bases at V and 0 bases at J, with 13 bases between the two ends. This CDR3 is built from 15 residues. The germline V gene encodes CDR1 SGHRS and CDR2 YFSETQ. CDR3 nucleotide sequence: TGCGCCAGCAGCCGACTCGGGGGGCTGAACACTGAAGCTTTCTTT. This gives the protein CASSRLGGLNTEAFF.

With respect to this clonotype: A much larger clone is a single base away; this may be a read error. This chain's CDR3 is CASSQDDPDTRYF. The CDR3 region has the DNA TGTGCCAGCAGCCAAGATGATCCAGATACGCGGTATTTT. The rearrangement uses TRBV4-2 and TRBJ2-3; no reliable D call. CDR1 LGHNA and CDR2 YNFKEQ come from the germline V gene. This CDR3 spans 13 amino acids.

For this clonotype: A much bigger clone sits one base away, suggesting this may be a read error. This sequence joins TRBV6-2 or TRBV6-3 and TRBJ1-5; a possible D gene is TRBD1 (5 bases). The CDR3 is made up of 13 amino acids. V shed 3 bases and J shed 9 bases, with 12 bases lying between them. Germline lookup yields CDR1 MNHEY and CDR2 SVGEGT. Written as DNA, the CDR3 is TGTGCCAGCAGTTATTCAGGGCCTCGGCCCCAGCATTTT. This codes for CASSYSGPRPQHF.

To note about this clonotype: Here the CDR3 omits its conserved ending phenylalanine or tryptophan, so a read error is the likely source. The DNA is left out, because the CDR3 cannot be placed on it with certainty; the CDR3 is given as TCRdb lists it. This chain connects TRBV10-2 to TRBJ1-6; TRBD1, as called in the table, went unchecked against the DNA. The CDR3 is 14 residues long, counting both termini. Germline V CDR1 and CDR2: WSHSY, SAAADI. CDR3 protein: CASRGGTGSSPLYL.

As concerns this clonotype: A much larger clonotype is one base distant, so this may be a read error. V and J are TRBV20-1 and TRBJ1-2, with D unresolved. This CDR3 is built from 14 residues. Germline-derived CDR1 and CDR2 are DFQATT and SNEGSKA (reference sequence). Trimming left V 2 bases short and J 7 bases short, with 17 bases between. In DNA form, the CDR3 reads TGCAGTGCTAGAATCAATACGGGTTTCTCTGGCTACACCTTC. It codes for CSARINTGFSGYTF.

A remark on this clonotype: Likely a read error: the CDR3 ends without its conserved phenylalanine or tryptophan. The chain carries TRBV7-2 and TRBJ1-1; D possibly corresponds to TRBD1 (6 bases). The CDR3 runs 14 residues. The V and J ends lost 5 bases and 4 bases respectively, with 14 bases between them. The germline V gene has CDR1 SGHTA and CDR2 FQGNSA. The CDR3 coding sequence is TGTGCCAGCAGCCGGAGGGGGGGACGCACTGAAGCTTTCCTT. It specifies CASSRRGGRTEAFL.

Remarks on this clonotype: Germline and junction disagree at one end, which may indicate a read error. V and J are TRBV5-1 and TRBJ2-3, with TRBD2 as a possible D gene (5 bases). Germline loops: CDR1 SGHRS, CDR2 YFSETQ. The CDR3 spans 14 residues. CDR3 in DNA: TGCGCCAGCAGCTTGAAGGGAGACACAGACACGCAGTATTTT. It codes for CASSLKGDTDTQYF.

A few counts support this clonotype. A much larger clonotype is one base distant, so this may be a read error. V usage is TRBV9 and J usage is TRBJ2-1; D is perhaps TRBD2 (5 bases). There are 17 residues in the CDR3. CDR1 is SGDLS and CDR2 is YYNGEE in the germline V gene. CDR3 amino acids: CASSVLSGASSYTEQFF. As DNA, the CDR3 is TGTGCCAGCAGCGTCTTGAGCGGAGCAAGCTCCTACACTGAGCAGTTCTTC.

At least ten counts were recorded for this clonotype. A read error may explain this, as a much larger clone is one base away. The rearrangement links TRBV7-3 to TRBJ1-6, with 7 bases lining up with TRBD1. Germline-derived CDR1 and CDR2 are SGHTA and FQGTGA. CDR3 length equals 14 residues. CDR3 amino acids: CASSATGSNSPPHF. The CDR3 nucleotides are TGTGCCAGCAGCGCGACAGGGTCTAATTCACCCCCCCACTTT.

Of note for this clonotype: This could be a read error, since a much larger clone is one nucleotide away. The chain is built from TRBV19 and TRBJ2-1, with TRBD2 matching 9 bases. This CDR3 contains 17 residues. CDR1 is LNHDA, CDR2 SQIVND, per germline (reference sequence). Here the CDR3 reads CASSIPTSGLSYNEQSF. The CDR3 nucleotides read TGTGCCAGTAGTATACCCACTAGCGGGCTCTCCTACAATGAGCAGTCCTTC.

The count of this clonotype is one. The chain combines TRBV7-8 with TRBJ1-2; maybe TRBD1 (5 bases). The length of the CDR3 is 14 residues. Germline values: CDR1 SGHVS, CDR2 FQNEAQ. V dropped 0 bases and J dropped 7 bases, with 12 bases sitting between them. CDR3 region: CASSLAPTVSGYTF. Written as DNA, the CDR3 is TGTGCCAGCAGCTTAGCACCGACAGTGTCTGGCTACACCTTC.

This chain's CDR3 is CSSEGGQTSDTQYF. CDR3 nucleotides: TGCAGCAGTGAAGGGGGACAAACCTCAGATACGCAGTATTTT. The rearrangement links TRBV29-1 to TRBJ2-3, with D perhaps matching TRBD1 (6 bases). V lost 8 bases and J lost 4, with 19 bases in between. Germline V gene data show CDR1 as SQVTM and CDR2 as ANQGSEA. This CDR3 contains 14 residues.

This clonotype came up many times. The chain combines TRBV6-5 with TRBJ1-2, with D maybe TRBD1 (5 bases). The CDR3 contains 15 residues. CDR1 and CDR2 (germline): MNHEY, SVGAGI. Trimming left V 3 bases short and J 4 bases short, with 15 bases between. This CDR3 is CASSYGGDRVYGYTF. The CDR3 DNA reads TGTGCCAGCAGTTATGGGGGGGACCGAGTCTATGGCTACACCTTC.

With regard to this clonotype: This could be a read error, since a much larger clone is one nucleotide away. The genes are TRBV3-1 and TRBJ2-3, with 7 bases lining up with TRBD2. CDR1 and CDR2 from the germline V gene are LGHDT and YNNKEL (reference sequence). The J segment lost 15 bases and the V segment lost 4 bases, leaving 10 bases of the junction unmatched. This CDR3 region has 12 residues. CDR3 protein: CASSRDRGREYF. The CDR3 region has the DNA TGTGCCAGCAGCCGAGATCGGGGGAGGGAATATTTT.

This clonotype has at least ten counts. The chain carries TRBV19 and TRBJ2-3; possible D gene TRBD2, 6 bases. The length of the CDR3 is 12 residues. From germline, CDR1 is LNHDA and CDR2 SQIVND (reference sequence). Trimming left V 8 bases short and J 8 bases short, with 14 bases between. As DNA, the CDR3 is TGTGCCAGTGGTACTAGCTCCCGTACGCAGTATTTT. Protein product: CASGTSSRTQYF.

This clonotype was counted only a few times. A much larger clonotype is one base distant, so this may be a read error. The chain recombines TRBV6-1 with TRBJ1-2; D is possibly TRBD1 (6 bases). Germline V gene sequence: CDR1 MNHNS, CDR2 SASEGT. This CDR3 is built from 15 residues. The CDR3 loop is CASSQAATGSYGYTF. In nucleotides, the CDR3 is TGTGCCAGCAGTCAAGCGGCTACAGGGTCTTATGGCTACACCTTC.

The V gene is TRBV27, the J gene TRBJ2-7; 8 bases are a match to TRBD2. The CDR3 loop spans 15 amino acids. Germline CDR1 MNHEY, CDR2 SMNVEV (reference sequence). V lost 5 bases, J lost 4 bases, and 10 bases stayed unmatched. The CDR3 reads CASSSQTGGAYEQYF. CDR3 sequence (DNA): TGTGCCAGCAGTAGCCAAACCGGGGGGGCATACGAGCAGTACTTC.

The CDR3 loop is CASSLTGTSGRAHSGANVLTF. CDR3 nucleotide sequence: TGTGCCAGCAGTTTGACCGGGACTAGCGGGAGGGCCCACTCTGGGGCCAACGTCCTGACTTTC. The chain couples TRBV28 to TRBJ2-6; 16 bases agree with TRBD2. CDR3 size: 21 residues. From germline, CDR1 is MDHEN and CDR2 SYDVKM. The V gene end was trimmed by 3 bases and the J gene end by 0 bases; junction bases not matched to a gene: 8. Based on the CDR3 plus reference TRBV28 and TRBJ2-6, the full variable domain is DVKVTQSSRYLVKRTGEKVFLECVQDMDHENMFWYRQDPGLGLRLIYFSYDVKMKEKGDIPEGYSVSREKKERFSLILESASTNQTSMYLCASSLTGTSGRAHSGANVLTFGAGSRLTVL.

The table lists this clonotype with many counts. This sequence may be a read error, since a much larger clone differs from it by one base. The V and J genes are TRBV24-1 and TRBJ2-1; 9 bases align to TRBD1. From germline, CDR1 is KGHDR and CDR2 SFDVKD. V shed 2 bases, J shed 3 bases, and the junction held 4 bases outside the gene matches. This CDR3 is 16 amino acids long. In DNA, the CDR3 is TGTGCCACCAGTGATTCAGACAGGGGGGGCTACAATGAGCAGTTCTTC. Protein: CATSDSDRGGYNEQFF.

The sample holds many counts of this clonotype. V and J are TRBV11-2 and TRBJ2-1; D is possibly TRBD1 or TRBD2 (5 bases each). The V gene's germline CDR1 is SGHAT and CDR2 FQNNGV. The germline V and J ends were trimmed by 1 base and 7 bases, with 14 bases remaining between them. CDR3 size: 15 residues. CDR3 sequence: CASSLGHRGGNEQFF. CDR3 nucleotide sequence: TGTGCCAGCAGCTTAGGCCATCGGGGCGGGAATGAGCAGTTCTTC.

This clonotype was observed many times. The rearrangement links TRBV20-1 to TRBJ2-7; 8 nucleotides agree with TRBD1. Germline-derived CDR1 and CDR2 are DFQATT and SNEGSKA (reference sequence). CDR3 length: 15 residues. J gave up 1 base and V 0 bases, and 5 bases lay outside the gene matches. The CDR3 bases are TGCAGTGCTAGAGATCCCCGACAGGGGTCCTACGAGCAGTACTTC. It encodes CSARDPRQGSYEQYF.

This clonotype was detected ten times or more. The chain uses TRBV5-1 and TRBJ1-5, with TRBD1 matching 9 bases. CDR1 and CDR2 from the germline V gene are SGHRS and YFSETQ. This CDR3 is 16 amino acids long. J lost 5 bases, V lost 2 bases, and 8 bases had no gene match. In DNA form, the CDR3 reads TGCGCCAGCAGCTTTACCCCGGGACAGGGCTATCAGCCCCAGCATTTT. Amino acid sequence: CASSFTPGQGYQPQHF.

V gene TRBV7-9 combines with J gene TRBJ1-1; 7 bases fit TRBD1. Unmatched junction bases numbered 2, after V lost 0 bases and J lost 1 base. This CDR3 contains 15 residues. The germline V gene has CDR1 SEHNR and CDR2 FQNEAQ (reference sequence). CDR3 protein: CASSLAGTENTEAFF. For the CDR3, the DNA is TGTGCCAGCAGCTTAGCCGGGACAGAGAACACTGAAGCTTTCTTT.

This clonotype was recorded only once. The junction does not match germline at one end; this may be a read error. The CDR3 protein is CCAKGASGTDPQYF. CDR3 DNA sequence: TGCTGTGCTAAGGGGGCTAGCGGCACAGATCCGCAGTATTTT. This chain uses TRBV20-1 with TRBJ2-3; either TRBD1 or TRBD2 may supply D (7 bases each). This CDR3 comprises 14 residues. Germline V gene sequence: CDR1 DFQATT, CDR2 SNEGSKA (reference sequence).

This clonotype was detected ten times or more. The rearrangement joins TRBV19 to TRBJ2-5, with D possibly being TRBD2 (6 bases). Trimming took off 11 bases at V and 4 bases at J, with 8 bases between the two ends. Germline CDR1 reads LNHDA; CDR2 reads SQIVND (reference sequence). The CDR3 spans 10 residues. This chain's CDR3 is CASGGETQYF. CDR3 DNA sequence: TGTGCCTCCGGGGGAGAGACCCAGTACTTC.

The chain employs TRBV12-3 or TRBV12-4 and TRBJ2-7; D is unresolved. Trimming removed 5 bases from V and 0 bases from J, with 17 bases in between. This CDR3 comprises 16 residues. CDR3 coding DNA: TGTGCCAGCAGTCTTAACCTCCTCGGCATCTCCTACGAGCAGTACTTC. It encodes CASSLNLLGISYEQYF.

Details on this clonotype: A much larger clone lies a single base off, so this may be a read error. It is likely a read error, because the conserved phenylalanine at the end of the CDR3 is missing. The chain is built from TRBV19 and TRBJ2-5; D possibly corresponds to TRBD1 (5 bases). Germline CDR1 is LNHDA and CDR2 is SQIVND (reference sequence). Deletions cut 3 bases from V and 1 base from J, with 15 bases between. CDR3 length: 16 residues. The CDR3 nucleotides read TGTGCCAGTAGTATTATGGGGCGGACCCGCCAAGAGACCCAGTACTCC. Translation: CASSIMGRTRQETQYS.

This clonotype was detected ten times or more. The chain uses TRBV3-1 and TRBJ1-2; the match to TRBD1 covers 7 bases. The germline V gene has CDR1 LGHDT and CDR2 YNNKEL (reference sequence). The CDR3 contains 14 residues. The J segment lost 6 bases and the V segment lost 5 bases, leaving 9 bases of the junction unmatched. CDR3 nucleotide sequence: TGTGCCAGCAGCTCACAACAGGGGAGGGATGGCTACACCTTC. As protein: CASSSQQGRDGYTF.

This clonotype has at least ten counts. The genes are TRBV2 and TRBJ1-5, with a possible D match to TRBD1 (6 bases). Germline V gives CDR1 SNHLY, CDR2 FYNNEI. CDR3 length equals 17 residues. The ends were cut back, 6 bases at V and 0 bases at J, with 18 bases in the middle. As DNA, the CDR3 is TGTGCCAGCAGCCAGGACAGTTCCTCATATAGCAATCAGCCCCAGCATTTT. This sequence encodes CASSQDSSSYSNQPQHF.

This CDR3 reads CASSLDTDYGYTF. CDR3 bases: TGTGCCAGCAGCTTAGATACAGATTATGGCTACACCTTC. The J gene is TRBJ1-2, the V gene TRBV11-2, with no clear D. CDR1 is SGHAT and CDR2 is FQNNGV in the germline V gene. CDR3 size: 13 residues. Trimming removed 0 bases from V and 5 bases from J, with 7 bases in between.

This clonotype was picked up many times. The chain employs TRBV3-1 and TRBJ2-7; D is unresolved. The length of the CDR3 is 14 residues. The V and J ends lost 1 base and 2 bases respectively, with 9 bases between them. The germline CDR1 and CDR2 sequences are LGHDT and YNNKEL (reference sequence). The chain's CDR3 is CASSQGTRPYEQYF. CDR3 nucleotide sequence: TGTGCCAGCAGCCAAGGTACCAGACCCTACGAGCAGTACTTC.